These T cell receptor beta chains were read from a single sample in a study of cytomegalovirus exposure and HLA in healthy donors. Produced via immunoSEQ multiplex PCR; TCRdb's table is partial and in-frame only. The sample holds some 90,000 clones, roughly 70% seen once. The sample consisted of PBMCs. Source of these receptors: a man aged 50 or older in good health and CMV-seronegative. Both conserved end residues are part of each CDR3. D genes are given only for firm matches. Clone size, where shown, is once, few, many, or a class for clones that have expanded.

d_gene: NA
v_gene: TRBV5-6
j_gene: TRBJ1-4
abundance: NA
CDR3aa: CASSFGQPNEKLFF
CDR3nt: TGTGCCAGCAGCTTTGGGCAACCTAATGAAAAACTGTTTTTT

d_gene: TRBD1
v_gene: TRBV28
j_gene: TRBJ2-7
abundance: NA
CDR3aa: CASSLSRTGLGAYEQYF
CDR3nt: TGTGCCAGCAGTTTAAGCCGGACAGGGTTAGGCGCCTACGAGCAGTACTTC

d_gene: TRBD1
v_gene: TRBV6-5
j_gene: TRBJ2-2
abundance: few
CDR3aa: CASGRDRGSGELFF
CDR3nt: TGTGCCAGCGGCCGGGACAGGGGTTCCGGGGAGCTGTTTTTT

d_gene: NA
v_gene: TRBV5-6
j_gene: TRBJ2-3
abundance: NA
CDR3aa: CASSLGNRDTDTQYF
CDR3nt: TGTGCCAGCAGCTTGGGGAACAGGGACACAGATACGCAGTATTTT

d_gene: NA
v_gene: TRBV9
j_gene: TRBJ2-7
abundance: NA
CDR3aa: CASSVGLTTEQYF
CDR3nt: TGTGCCAGCAGCGTAGGACTAACGACCGAGCAGTACTTC

d_gene: TRBD2
v_gene: TRBV7-9
j_gene: TRBJ2-7
abundance: NA
CDR3aa: CASSLSPSGGPSYEQYF
CDR3nt: TGTGCCAGCAGCTTATCCCCTAGCGGGGGCCCCTCCTACGAGCAGTACTTC

d_gene: TRBD1
v_gene: TRBV30
j_gene: TRBJ2-2
abundance: NA
CDR3aa: CAWTRDRVTGELFF
CDR3nt: TGTGCCTGGACCCGGGACAGGGTGACCGGGGAGCTGTTTTTT

d_gene: TRBD1
v_gene: TRBV5-3
j_gene: TRBJ1-4
abundance: few
CDR3aa: CASSPGTGNRELFF
CDR3nt: TGTGCCAGCAGCCCCGGGACAGGGAATCGGGAACTGTTTTTT

d_gene: TRBD2
v_gene: TRBV27
j_gene: TRBJ2-7
abundance: NA
CDR3aa: CASSSRAGPSYEQYF
CDR3nt: TGTGCCAGCAGTTCACGAGCGGGGCCCTCCTACGAGCAGTACTTC

d_gene: TRBD1
v_gene: TRBV5-1
j_gene: TRBJ2-7
abundance: NA
CDR3aa: CASSPGQGLYEQYF
CDR3nt: TGCGCCAGCAGCCCAGGACAGGGTCTTTACGAGCAGTACTTC

d_gene: TRBD1
v_gene: TRBV5-1
j_gene: TRBJ2-5
abundance: NA
CDR3aa: CASSGATGSQETQYF
CDR3nt: TGCGCCAGCAGCGGAGCGACAGGGTCCCAAGAGACCCAGTACTTC

d_gene: TRBD1
v_gene: TRBV7-2
j_gene: TRBJ2-7
abundance: NA
CDR3aa: CASSPDRAKQYF
CDR3nt: TGTGCCAGCAGCCCTGACAGGGCCAAGCAGTACTTC

d_gene: NA
v_gene: TRBV9
j_gene: TRBJ2-7
abundance: NA
CDR3aa: CASSVYGIGEQYF
CDR3nt: TGTGCCAGCAGCGTATACGGTATCGGGGAGCAGTACTTC

d_gene: TRBD1
v_gene: TRBV11-2
j_gene: TRBJ2-5
abundance: NA
CDR3aa: CASSLGYRGPFQETQYF
CDR3nt: TGTGCCAGCAGCTTAGGTTACAGGGGGCCCTTTCAAGAGACCCAGTACTTC

d_gene: NA
v_gene: TRBV7-7
j_gene: TRBJ2-1
abundance: NA
CDR3aa: CVQGSGGNEQFF
CDR3nt: TGTGTCCAAGGGTCAGGGGGGAATGAGCAGTTCTTC

d_gene: TRBD1
v_gene: TRBV2
j_gene: TRBJ2-7
abundance: NA
CDR3aa: CASTGQGGAYEQYF
CDR3nt: TGTGCCAGCACCGGACAGGGGGGGGCCTACGAGCAGTACTTC

d_gene: NA
v_gene: TRBV6-1
j_gene: TRBJ2-7
abundance: NA
CDR3aa: CASSVVHRSYEQYF
CDR3nt: TGTGCCAGCAGTGTTGTACACCGCTCCTACGAGCAGTACTTC

d_gene: NA
v_gene: TRBV2
j_gene: TRBJ2-1
abundance: NA
CDR3aa: CASSESGNSYNEQFF
CDR3nt: TGTGCCAGCAGTGAATCAGGGAACTCCTACAATGAGCAGTTCTTC

d_gene: TRBD2
v_gene: TRBV28
j_gene: TRBJ2-7
abundance: few
CDR3aa: CASRSSGSSYEQYF
CDR3nt: TGTGCCAGCAGGTCTAGCGGGAGTTCCTACGAGCAGTACTTC

d_gene: NA
v_gene: TRBV13
j_gene: TRBJ2-3
abundance: NA
CDR3aa: CASATASGARTDTQYF
CDR3nt: TGTGCCAGCGCAACCGCATCGGGAGCAAGGACAGATACGCAGTATTTT

d_gene: NA
v_gene: TRBV5-6
j_gene: TRBJ2-7
abundance: few
CDR3aa: CASSSGSRPYEQYF
CDR3nt: TGTGCCAGCAGCTCCGGGTCTCGACCCTACGAGCAGTACTTC

d_gene: NA
v_gene: TRBV20-1
j_gene: TRBJ2-7
abundance: few
CDR3aa: CSARVLYEQYF
CDR3nt: TGCAGTGCTAGAGTGCTTTACGAGCAGTACTTC

d_gene: TRBD1
v_gene: TRBV5-1
j_gene: TRBJ2-7
abundance: few
CDR3aa: CASSLSAGTGGYEQYF
CDR3nt: TGCGCCAGCAGCCTCTCCGCCGGGACAGGGGGCTACGAGCAGTACTTC

d_gene: NA
v_gene: TRBV2
j_gene: TRBJ1-5
abundance: NA
CDR3aa: CASSSDSRNQPQHF
CDR3nt: TGTGCCAGCAGCTCAGACAGTCGCAATCAGCCCCAGCATTTT

d_gene: NA
v_gene: TRBV19
j_gene: TRBJ2-5
abundance: NA
CDR3aa: CASSLGDRETQYF
CDR3nt: TGTGCCAGTAGTCTCGGGGATAGAGAGACCCAGTACTTC

d_gene: TRBD1
v_gene: TRBV16
j_gene: TRBJ2-5
abundance: once
CDR3aa: CASSPHGTGGQETQYF
CDR3nt: TGTGCCAGCAGCCCACACGGGACAGGGGGTCAAGAGACCCAGTACTTC